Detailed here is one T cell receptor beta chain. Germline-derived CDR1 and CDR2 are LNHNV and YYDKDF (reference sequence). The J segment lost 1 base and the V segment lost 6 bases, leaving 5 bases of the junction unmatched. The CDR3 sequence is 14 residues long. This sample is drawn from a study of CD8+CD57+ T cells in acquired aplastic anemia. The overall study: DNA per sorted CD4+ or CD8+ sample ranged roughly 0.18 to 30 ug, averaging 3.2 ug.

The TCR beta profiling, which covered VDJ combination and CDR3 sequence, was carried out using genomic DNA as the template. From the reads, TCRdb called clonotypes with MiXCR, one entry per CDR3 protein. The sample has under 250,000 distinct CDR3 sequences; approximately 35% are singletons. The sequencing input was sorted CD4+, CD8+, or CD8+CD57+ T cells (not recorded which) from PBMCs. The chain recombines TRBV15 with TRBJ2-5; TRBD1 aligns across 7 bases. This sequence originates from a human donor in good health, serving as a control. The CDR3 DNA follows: TGTGCCACCAGAGGCACAGGGGCCCAAGAGACCCAGTACTTC. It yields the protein CATRGTGAQETQYF. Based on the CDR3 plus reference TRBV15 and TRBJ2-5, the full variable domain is DAMVIQNPRYQVTQFGKPVTLSCSQTLNHNVMYWYQQKSSQAPKLLFHYYDKDFNNEADTPDNFQSRRPNTSFCFLDIRSPGLGDTAMYLCATRGTGAQETQYFGPGTRLLVL.